What follows are 18 T cell receptor beta chains derived from one specimen sequenced in a study of control samples from healthy donors and cancer patients. TCRdb keeps only in-frame clones here, not all; method: immunoSEQ multiplex PCR. There are some 100,000 clones in the sample; more than 80% occur only once, and more than 7% lies in the top ten. Sequences were obtained from blood. These receptor sequences come from a man aged 18 to 29 in good health.

The CDR3, as DNA: TGTGCCACCAGCAGAGCGGGGCTATACACAGATACGCAGTATTTT. Amino acids: CATSRAGLYTDTQYF. The chain carries TRBV15 and TRBJ2-3; D is perhaps TRBD1 or TRBD2 (5 bases each). The V gene lost 1 base and the J gene lost 2 bases, with 10 bases spanning the gap. The CDR3 is 15 residues long. Per the germline V gene, CDR1 is LNHNV and CDR2 is YYDKDF (reference sequence). Based on the CDR3 plus reference TRBV15 and TRBJ2-3, the full variable domain is DAMVIQNPRYQVTQFGKPVTLSCSQTLNHNVMYWYQQKSSQAPKLLFHYYDKDFNNEADTPDNFQSRRPNTSFCFLDIRSPGLGDTAMYLCATSRAGLYTDTQYFGPGTRLTVL.

This clone was seen only once. V and J are TRBV6-4 and TRBJ2-7, with D maybe TRBD2 (5 bases). The germline V gene has CDR1 MRHNA and CDR2 SNTAGT. The CDR3 contains 15 residues. The V and J ends lost 5 bases and 7 bases respectively, with 21 bases between them. This chain's CDR3 is CASSFSHAKIAEQYF. The CDR3 DNA follows: TGTGCCAGCAGTTTTAGCCACGCCAAGATAGCGGAGCAGTACTTC.

The chain is built from TRBV30 and TRBJ1-1; 7 bases are shared with TRBD1. This CDR3 comprises 15 residues. Germline-derived CDR1 and CDR2 are GTSNPN and SVGIG (reference sequence). J lost 12 bases, V lost 4 bases, and 20 bases had no gene match. The CDR3 sequence: CAWTWDSQVPLVPFF. For the CDR3, the DNA is TGTGCCTGGACCTGGGACAGCCAAGTTCCCCTAGTGCCTTTCTTT.

This clone has a single count. This chain joins TRBV27 and TRBJ2-7; 8 positions agree with TRBD1. The CDR3 length is 14 residues. The germline V gene encodes CDR1 MNHEY and CDR2 SMNVEV (reference sequence). Trimming took 3 bases from V and 6 from J; bases not matched to a gene: 7. CDR3 in amino acids: CASSFRQGAGEQYF. The CDR3, as DNA: TGTGCCAGCAGTTTTAGGCAGGGGGCTGGCGAGCAGTACTTC.

V and J are TRBV5-5 and TRBJ1-6; no definite D call. Trimming left V 0 bases short and J 6 bases short, with 1 base between. The length of the CDR3 is 12 residues. Germline CDR1 and CDR2: SGHKS and YYEKEE (reference sequence). The CDR3 region is CASSLGNSPLHF. As DNA, the CDR3 is TGTGCCAGCAGCTTGGGTAATTCACCCCTCCACTTT.

This chain uses TRBV6-5 with TRBJ1-1; D is unresolved. V dropped 4 bases and J dropped 4 bases, with 4 bases sitting between them. Germline CDR1 is MNHEY and CDR2 is SVGAGI. CDR3 length: 11 residues. The CDR3 nucleotides read TGTGCCAGCAGTTCGGTCACTGAAGCTTTCTTT. Protein product: CASSSVTEAFF.

This clone is a singleton in its sample. The rearrangement uses TRBV30 and TRBJ2-7, with 15 bases matching TRBD2. V dropped 0 bases and J dropped 10; count of bases not matched to a gene: 10. The CDR3 totals 16 residues. Germline lookup yields CDR1 GTSNPN and CDR2 SVGIG (reference sequence). The CDR3 region is CAWSVRGLAGGSPQYF. The CDR3 DNA reads as TGTGCCTGGAGTGTACGTGGACTAGCGGGAGGGAGTCCTCAGTACTTC.

V gene TRBV19 combines with J gene TRBJ1-1, with a possible D match to TRBD1 (5 bases). CDR1 is LNHDA and CDR2 is SQIVND in the germline V gene (reference sequence). The V gene lost 8 bases and the J gene lost 1 base, with 11 bases spanning the gap. The CDR3 has 13 amino acids. CDR3 loop: CASLNRKNTEAFF. In DNA form, the CDR3 reads TGTGCCAGTCTAAACAGGAAGAACACTGAAGCTTTCTTT.

J is TRBJ1-2 and V is TRBV27, with no clear D. CDR3 length: 16 amino acids. Germline V gene sequence: CDR1 MNHEY, CDR2 SMNVEV (reference sequence). V dropped 2 bases and J dropped 4 bases, with 17 bases sitting between them. The CDR3 loop is CASSLRREGSPYGYTF. CDR3 sequence (DNA): TGTGCCAGCAGTTTAAGGAGGGAGGGTAGCCCCTATGGCTACACCTTC.

The CDR3 DNA is TGTGCCGAAATAGGGGCAGGGGCGGAGGCTGAAGCTTTCTTT. It is translated as CAEIGAGAEAEAFF. The chain couples TRBV30 to TRBJ1-1, with TRBD1 as a possible D gene (6 bases). Germline CDR1 GTSNPN, CDR2 SVGIG (reference sequence). CDR3 size: 14 residues. The germline V and J ends were trimmed by 8 bases and 6 bases, with 22 bases remaining between them.

The chain joins TRBV6-5 to TRBJ2-7; tentatively, D is TRBD2 (5 bases). The V and J ends lost 0 bases and 4 bases respectively, with 13 bases between them. This CDR3 is built from 15 residues. From germline, CDR1 is MNHEY and CDR2 SVGAGI. CDR3 nucleotide sequence: TGTGCCAGCAGTTACTCGAATAGCGTTATGTACGAGCAGTACTTC. Its protein is CASSYSNSVMYEQYF.

The V and J genes are TRBV7-9 and TRBJ1-3; 11 bases are a match to TRBD1. The CDR3 totals 16 residues. Per the germline V gene, CDR1 is SEHNR and CDR2 is FQNEAQ (reference sequence). The V segment lost 4 bases and the J segment 2 bases; nucleotides outside the gene matches: 4. DNA of the CDR3: TGTGCCAGCAGCTGGGGGACAGGGGGAACTGGAAACACCATATATTTT. Protein product: CASSWGTGGTGNTIYF. The entire variable domain, with the rest obtained from reference TRBV7-9 and TRBJ1-3, is as follows: DTGVSQNPRHKITKRGQNVTFRCDPISEHNRLYWYRQTLGQGPEFLTYFQNEAQLEKSRLLSDRFSAERPKGSFSTLEIQRTEQGDSAMYLCASSWGTGGTGNTIYFGEGSWLTVV.

The genes are TRBV24-1 and TRBJ2-7; D unresolved. This CDR3 contains 13 residues. Germline V gene sequence: CDR1 KGHDR, CDR2 SFDVKD. The V gene lost 10 bases and the J gene lost 0 bases, with 12 bases spanning the gap. The CDR3 DNA is TGTGCCACATACCTCGGCAGCTCCTACGAGCAGTACTTC. Its translation: CATYLGSSYEQYF.

The chain has TRBV4-1 and TRBJ1-2; the D gene is possibly TRBD1 (6 bases). Trimming removed 2 bases at V and 2 bases at J, with 27 bases between. Germline CDR1 and CDR2: MGHRA and YSYEKL. The CDR3 has 20 residues. Here the CDR3 DNA reads TGCGCCAGCAGCCAATCTCGTCAGGGGCTCAGACAAGTAGGAAACTATGGCTACACCTTC. Its protein product is CASSQSRQGLRQVGNYGYTF.

The chain links TRBV2 to TRBJ2-3; TRBD2 agrees at 8 bases. The germline gives CDR1 SNHLY, CDR2 FYNNEI. Trimming took 6 bases from V and 1 from J; bases not matched to a gene: 9. The CDR3 extends over 16 amino acids. CDR3 bases: TGTGCCAGCAGCCCGAGGACTAGCTTAGGCACAGATACGCAGTATTTT. This codes for CASSPRTSLGTDTQYF.

The chain carries TRBV5-1 and TRBJ1-5; maybe TRBD1 (5 bases). The V gene's germline CDR1 is SGHRS and CDR2 YFSETQ. CDR3 length: 13 amino acids. Trimming pared 2 bases from V and 3 bases from J, leaving 6 bases between. The DNA of the CDR3 is TGCGCCAGCAGCTTACAGGTCAATCAGCCCCAGCATTTT. Protein: CASSLQVNQPQHF. The whole variable domain, filled in from reference TRBV5-1 and TRBJ1-5, reads KAGVTQTPRYLIKTRGQQVTLSCSPISGHRSVSWYQQTPGQGLQFLFEYFSETQRNKGNFPGRFSGRQFSNSRSEMNVSTLELGDSALYLCASSLQVNQPQHFGDGTRLSIL.

This clone was seen once. The chain combines TRBV27 with TRBJ2-7; 8 nucleotides line up with TRBD1. This CDR3 has 13 amino acids. J lost 7 bases, V lost 4 bases, and 6 bases had no gene match. The germline gives CDR1 MNHEY, CDR2 SMNVEV (reference sequence). CDR3 sequence: CASSYPGGYEQYF. The DNA of the CDR3 is TGTGCCAGCAGTTACCCAGGGGGCTATGAGCAGTACTTC.

This chain connects TRBV7-9 to TRBJ1-3; 8 bases align to TRBD1. Germline CDR1 SEHNR, CDR2 FQNEAQ (reference sequence). The V gene end was trimmed by 5 bases and the J gene end by 3 bases; junction bases not matched to a gene: 15. The CDR3 sequence is 18 residues long. The CDR3 here is CASSPETGEVAFGNTIYF. The CDR3, as DNA: TGTGCCAGCAGCCCAGAGACAGGGGAAGTTGCATTTGGAAACACCATATATTTT.